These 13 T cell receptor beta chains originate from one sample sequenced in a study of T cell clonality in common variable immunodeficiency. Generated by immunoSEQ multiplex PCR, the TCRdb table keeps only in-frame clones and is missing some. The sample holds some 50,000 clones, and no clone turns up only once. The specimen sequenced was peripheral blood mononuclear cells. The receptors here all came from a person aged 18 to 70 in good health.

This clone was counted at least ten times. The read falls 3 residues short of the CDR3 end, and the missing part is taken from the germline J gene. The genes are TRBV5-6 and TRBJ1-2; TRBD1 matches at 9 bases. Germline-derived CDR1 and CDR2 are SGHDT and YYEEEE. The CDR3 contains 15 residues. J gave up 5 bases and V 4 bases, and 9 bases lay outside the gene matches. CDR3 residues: CASSRVSGTGYGYTF. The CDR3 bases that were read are TGTGCCAGCAGCCGAGTCTCCGGGACAGGGTATGGC. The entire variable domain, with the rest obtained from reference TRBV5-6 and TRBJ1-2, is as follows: DAGVTQSPTHLIKTRGQQVTLRCSPKSGHDTVSWYQQALGQGPQFIFQYYEEEERQRGNFPDRFSGHQFPNYSSELNVNALLLGDSALYLCASSRVSGTGYGYTFGSGTRLTVV.

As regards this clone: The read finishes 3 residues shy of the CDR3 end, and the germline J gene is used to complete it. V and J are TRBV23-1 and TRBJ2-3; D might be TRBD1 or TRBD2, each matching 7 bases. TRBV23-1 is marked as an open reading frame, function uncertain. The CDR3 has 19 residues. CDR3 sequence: CASSQSIRQGGGSNQPQYF. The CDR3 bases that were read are TGCGCCAGCAGTCAATCGATTCGACAGGGAGGGGGGAGCAATCAGCCG.

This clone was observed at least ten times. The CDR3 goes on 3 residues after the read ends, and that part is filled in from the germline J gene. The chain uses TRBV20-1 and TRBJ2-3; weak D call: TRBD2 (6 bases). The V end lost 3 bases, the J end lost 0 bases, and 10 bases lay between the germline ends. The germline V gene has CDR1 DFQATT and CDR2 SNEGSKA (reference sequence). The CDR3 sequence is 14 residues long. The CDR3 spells CSASRGISTDTQYF. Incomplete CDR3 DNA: TGCAGTGCTAGTCGGGGGATTAGCACAGATACG.

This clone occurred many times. The sequenced part of the CDR3 DNA is TGTGCCAGCAGGTGGGGACAGAACCAAGAGACC. Translated: CASRWGQNQET. The CDR3 in its entirety is CASRWGQNQETQYF. The chain couples TRBV6-2 or TRBV6-3 to TRBJ2-5; 7 bases map to TRBD1. From the germline J gene comes the end of the CDR3, since the read stops 3 residues before it. The J segment lost 0 bases and the V segment lost 6 bases, leaving 4 bases of the junction unmatched. Per the germline V gene, CDR1 is MNHEY and CDR2 is SVGEGT. The CDR3 runs 14 residues.

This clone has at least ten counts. This CDR3 is CASSLGDRGPGANVLTF. The CDR3 DNA, read in part, is TGCGCCAGCAGCTTGGGCGACAGGGGGCCCGGGGCCAACGTC. The V call is TRBV5-1, the J call TRBJ2-6; 10 bases map to TRBD1. The CDR3 extends 3 residues past the end of the read, so its final part is completed from the germline J gene. The CDR3 runs 17 residues. The V and J ends lost 0 bases and 4 bases, in that order; junction bases with no gene match: 4. Germline V CDR1 and CDR2: SGHRS, YFSETQ.

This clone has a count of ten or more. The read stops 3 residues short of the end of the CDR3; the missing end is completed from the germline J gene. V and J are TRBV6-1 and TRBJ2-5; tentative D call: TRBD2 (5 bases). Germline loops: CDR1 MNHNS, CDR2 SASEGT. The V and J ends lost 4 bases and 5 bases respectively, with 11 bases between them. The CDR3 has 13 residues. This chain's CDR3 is CASSGTFRETQYF. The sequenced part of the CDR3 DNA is TGTGCCAGCAGTGGGACTTTCCGGGAGACC.

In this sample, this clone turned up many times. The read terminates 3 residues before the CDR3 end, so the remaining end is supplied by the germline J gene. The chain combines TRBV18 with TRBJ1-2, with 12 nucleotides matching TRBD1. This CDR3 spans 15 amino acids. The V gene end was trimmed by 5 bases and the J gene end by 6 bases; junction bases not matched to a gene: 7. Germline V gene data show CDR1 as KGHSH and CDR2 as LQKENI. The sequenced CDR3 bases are TGTGCCAGCTCAACATCCGGGACAGGGGGCGATGGC. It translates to CASSTSGTGGDG. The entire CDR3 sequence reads CASSTSGTGGDGYTF.

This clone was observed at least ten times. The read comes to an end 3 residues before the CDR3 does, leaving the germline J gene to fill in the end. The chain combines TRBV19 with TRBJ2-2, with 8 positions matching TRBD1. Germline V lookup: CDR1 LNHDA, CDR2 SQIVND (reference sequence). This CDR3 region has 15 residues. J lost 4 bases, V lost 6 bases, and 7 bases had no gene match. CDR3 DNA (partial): TGTGCCAGTAGCTCCGGACAGGGTGGCACCGGGGAG. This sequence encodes CASSSGQGGTGE. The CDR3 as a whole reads CASSSGQGGTGELFF. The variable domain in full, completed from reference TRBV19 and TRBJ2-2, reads DGGITQSPKYLFRKEGQNVTLSCEQNLNHDAMYWYRQDPGQGLRLIYYSQIVNDFQKGDIAEGYSVSREKKESFPLTVTSAQKNPTAFYLCASSSGQGGTGELFFGEGSRLTVL.

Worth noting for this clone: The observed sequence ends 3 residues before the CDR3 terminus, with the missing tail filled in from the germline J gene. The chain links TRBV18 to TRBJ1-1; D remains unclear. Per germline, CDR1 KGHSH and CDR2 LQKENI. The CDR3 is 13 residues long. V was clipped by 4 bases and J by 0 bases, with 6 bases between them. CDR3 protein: CASSRALNTEAFF. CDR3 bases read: TGTGCCAGCTCACGGGCCTTGAACACTGAA.

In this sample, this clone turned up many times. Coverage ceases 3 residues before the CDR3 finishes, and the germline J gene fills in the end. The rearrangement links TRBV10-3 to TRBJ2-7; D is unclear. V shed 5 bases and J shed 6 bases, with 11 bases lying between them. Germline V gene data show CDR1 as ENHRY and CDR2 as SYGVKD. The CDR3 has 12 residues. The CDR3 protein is CAISSTTGEQYF. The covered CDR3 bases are TGTGCCATCAGTTCCACGACTGGCGAG.

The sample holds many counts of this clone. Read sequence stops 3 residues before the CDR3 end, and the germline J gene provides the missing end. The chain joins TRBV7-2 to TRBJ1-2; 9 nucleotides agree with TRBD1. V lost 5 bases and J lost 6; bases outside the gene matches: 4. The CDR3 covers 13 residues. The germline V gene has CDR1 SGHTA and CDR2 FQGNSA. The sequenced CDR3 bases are TGTGCCAGCAGCCGGGGACAGGGCGATGGC. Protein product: CASSRGQGDG. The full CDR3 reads CASSRGQGDGYTF.

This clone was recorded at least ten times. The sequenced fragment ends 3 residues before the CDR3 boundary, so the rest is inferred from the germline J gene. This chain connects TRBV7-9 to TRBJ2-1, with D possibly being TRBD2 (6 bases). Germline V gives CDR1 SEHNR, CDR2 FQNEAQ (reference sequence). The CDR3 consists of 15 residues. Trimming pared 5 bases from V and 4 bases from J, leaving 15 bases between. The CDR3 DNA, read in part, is TGTGCCAGCAGCCGCGGGGTGGGGGGATACAATGAG. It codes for CASSRGVGGYNE. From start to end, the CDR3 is CASSRGVGGYNEQFF.

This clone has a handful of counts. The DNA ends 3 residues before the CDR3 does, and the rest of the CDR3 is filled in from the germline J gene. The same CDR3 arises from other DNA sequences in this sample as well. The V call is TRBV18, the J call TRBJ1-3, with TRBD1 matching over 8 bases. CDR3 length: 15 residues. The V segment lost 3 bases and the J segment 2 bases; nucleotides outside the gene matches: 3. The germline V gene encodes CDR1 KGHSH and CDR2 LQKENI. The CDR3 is CASSPGTGPGNTIYF. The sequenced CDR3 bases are TGTGCCAGCTCACCCGGGACAGGCCCTGGAAACACC.